This TCR beta chain was recorded in a study of T-cell reconstitution after alpha-beta-depleted transplantation in children. Deletions cut 1 base from V and 0 bases from J, with 13 bases between. Germline V lookup: CDR1 DFQATT, CDR2 SNEGSKA (reference sequence). The CDR3 covers 15 residues. This clonotype was recorded at least ten times. Preparing the TCRbeta library involved the use of unique molecular identifiers. TCRdb itself ran the PCR reads through MiXCR, one entry per CDR3 protein. The sample lists 170,000 or so distinct CDR3 sequences; around 7% were seen once. V gene TRBV20-1 combines with J gene TRBJ2-7; D remains ambiguous. The sequences come from PBMCs from the stem cell graft donor, collected from the stem cell graft. The source is a human donor who donated a stem cell graft to a child with Wiskott-Aldrich syndrome. For the CDR3, the DNA is TGCAGTGCTAGAGTTCGCGGTCCGAGCTCCTACGAGCAGTACTTC. Protein: CSARVRGPSSYEQYF.